The clone carrying this T cell receptor (beta chain) was seen a single time. What it binds is not known. The data originate from a study of cytomegalovirus exposure and HLA in healthy donors. PCR employed 60 Vbeta and 13 Jbeta primers. Sequencing was performed with immunoSEQ multiplex PCR; in TCRdb, only in-frame clones are kept and a portion is missing. The sample holds some 130,000 clones, over 60% seen once. With 10 bases removed from V and 1 base from J, the gap between germline ends came to 8 bases. The CDR3 contains 12 residues. CDR1 is LNHDA, CDR2 SQIVND, per germline (reference sequence). General study results and limits: Across donors, presence/absence analyses took sequencing depth to be roughly uniform. In all likelihood, a cluster of highly shared sequence variants was a sequencing artifact.

The TCR originated in a man aged 40-49 years in good health and CMV-seronegative. Sequenced input: PBMCs. This chain uses TRBV19 with TRBJ1-5; D gene unclear. The CDR3 bases are TGTGCCACTAGGGAGAGCAATCAGCCCCAGCATTTT. Translation: CATRESNQPQHF.